These 21 T cell receptor beta chains were all obtained from the same sample, sequenced in a study of type 1 regulatory T cells. The antigens these receptors bind are not known. Each CDR3 protein gets one entry after TCRdb re-called the reads with MiXCR. The top ten clones hold 1.5% to 2% of a sample with about 62,000 distinct CDR3 sequences, 62% of them seen once. The sample consisted of cultured non-Tr1 T cells, either the whole culture or a sorted T cell fraction (not recorded which). The receptors were sampled from a human donor in good health.

V and J are TRBV6-6 and TRBJ2-2; the match to TRBD2 covers 14 bases. Germline trimming cut 7 bases from V and 6 bases from J; bases unmatched to any gene: 7. This CDR3 spans 16 amino acids. Germline CDR1 MNHNY, CDR2 SVGAGI (reference sequence). CDR3 loop: CASTIPGLAGAGELFF. The CDR3 region has the DNA TGTGCCAGCACTATACCGGGACTAGCGGGAGCCGGGGAGCTGTTTTTT.

CDR3 sequence reads: CASGGFEAEAFF. CDR3 coding DNA: TGTGCCAGCGGGGGGTTTGAGGCTGAAGCTTTCTTT. This chain links TRBV12-3 or TRBV12-4 with TRBJ1-1, with D maybe TRBD1 (5 bases). CDR3 length: 12 amino acids. V lost 8 bases and J 6 bases, leaving 13 bases between the germline ends.

This clonotype has only one observation. The V call is TRBV6-5, the J call TRBJ2-7, with 10 bases identical to TRBD1. The germline CDR1 and CDR2 sequences are MNHEY and SVGAGI. V lost 7 bases to trimming and J lost 5 bases; unmatched junction nucleotides: 8. The CDR3 length is 14 residues. The CDR3 region is CASTNRDRGDEQYF. The CDR3 DNA is TGTGCCAGCACCAACCGGGACAGGGGTGACGAGCAGTACTTC.

This clonotype was observed a few times. This chain connects TRBV24-1 to TRBJ1-1, with D hard to call. The length of the CDR3 is 16 residues. V lost 6 bases, J lost 1 base, and 17 bases lay in between. CDR1 KGHDR and CDR2 SFDVKD come from the germline V gene. The CDR3 region has the DNA TGTGCCACCAGTCCAGGTCCTAAAGGGAGGAACACTGAAGCTTTCTTT. Its protein is CATSPGPKGRNTEAFF.

The V and J genes are TRBV20-1 and TRBJ2-1; TRBD2 aligns across 10 bases. CDR1 DFQATT and CDR2 SNEGSKA come from the germline V gene (reference sequence). CDR3 size: 13 residues. The V and J ends lost 6 bases and 12 bases, in that order; junction bases with no gene match: 11. The CDR3: CSAGGLAGVGQFF. DNA of the CDR3: TGCAGTGCGGGGGGGCTAGCGGGAGTAGGGCAGTTCTTC.

The genes are TRBV15 and TRBJ2-1, with D tentatively TRBD2 (5 bases). V was pared by 8 bases and J by 6 bases, with 17 bases between. CDR1 is LNHNV and CDR2 is YYDKDF in the germline V gene (reference sequence). The CDR3 consists of 14 residues. CDR3 residues: CATERERDINEQFF. The CDR3 DNA is TGTGCCACCGAGAGGGAACGGGATATCAATGAGCAGTTCTTC.

The V and J genes are TRBV2 and TRBJ2-7, with 10 bases that match TRBD2. CDR3 length: 19 residues. CDR1 is SNHLY, CDR2 FYNNEI, per germline. V lost 6 bases and J lost 0; bases outside the gene matches: 17. The CDR3 sequence is CASRPGMETTSGFSYEQYF. For the CDR3, the DNA is TGTGCCAGCAGACCTGGAATGGAGACGACTAGCGGGTTCTCCTACGAGCAGTACTTC.

This clonotype has a single count. J is TRBJ1-3 and V is TRBV14, with D uncertain. In germline, CDR1 is SGHDN, CDR2 FVKESK. The CDR3 is made up of 16 amino acids. V lost 0 bases and J lost 0, with 9 bases in between. CDR3: CASSQDLLGSGNTIYF. The CDR3 coding sequence is TGTGCCAGCAGCCAAGATTTACTGGGCTCTGGAAACACCATATATTTT.

The chain couples TRBV6-2 or TRBV6-3 to TRBJ1-5, with a possible D match to TRBD1 (6 bases). The germline gives CDR1 MNHEY, CDR2 SVGEGT. The CDR3 length is 16 residues. The V end lost 4 bases, the J end lost 3 bases, and 16 bases lay between the germline ends. The CDR3 region is CASSSRRRGNNQPQHF. DNA for the CDR3: TGTGCCAGCAGTTCCCGACGCAGGGGAAACAATCAGCCCCAGCATTTT.

The rearrangement links TRBV29-1 to TRBJ2-1, with D unresolved. The germline CDR1 and CDR2 sequences are SQVTM and ANQGSEA. Trimming removed 6 bases from V and 6 bases from J, with 15 bases in between. The CDR3 covers 13 residues. This CDR3 is CSVNSRQGNEQFF. Here the CDR3 DNA reads TGCAGCGTCAATTCCCGGCAAGGCAATGAGCAGTTCTTC.

This clonotype was counted only a few times. The V and J genes are TRBV24-1 and TRBJ1-5, with 9 positions matching TRBD1. Trimming at V came to 2 bases and at J to 5 bases, leaving 12 bases not matched to a gene. In germline, CDR1 is KGHDR, CDR2 SFDVKD. This CDR3 is 18 amino acids long. CDR3 sequence: CATSDSDRGAQGYQPQHF. In DNA form, the CDR3 reads TGTGCCACCAGTGATTCAGACAGGGGGGCACAGGGATATCAGCCCCAGCATTTT.

The chain uses TRBV29-1 and TRBJ2-5, with no clear D. V dropped 0 bases and J dropped 1 base, with 18 bases sitting between them. Germline V gives CDR1 SQVTM, CDR2 ANQGSEA. The CDR3 has 17 amino acids. The CDR3 coding sequence is TGCAGCGTTGAAGATTGGGTCTCGGCGAGCTCCCAAGAGACCCAGTACTTC. Translation: CSVEDWVSASSQETQYF.

J is TRBJ2-1 and V is TRBV5-1; 11 bases fit TRBD2. The germline gives CDR1 SGHRS, CDR2 YFSETQ. The trim removed 4 bases at V and 9 bases at J, leaving 9 bases unmatched. This CDR3 is built from 15 residues. The CDR3 loop is CASSPGTSGTSEQFF. CDR3 nucleotide sequence: TGCGCCAGCAGCCCCGGGACTAGCGGAACAAGTGAGCAGTTCTTC.

This chain links TRBV5-5 with TRBJ2-6; no definite D call. The CDR3 runs to 17 residues. Trimming pared 1 base from V and 0 bases from J, leaving 11 bases between. CDR1 and CDR2 from the germline V gene are SGHKS and YYEKEE (reference sequence). The CDR3 sequence: CASSLTVLISGANVLTF. CDR3 bases: TGTGCCAGCAGCTTGACAGTGCTAATCTCTGGGGCCAACGTCCTGACTTTC. The full variable domain, its missing parts supplied by reference TRBV5-5 and TRBJ2-6, is DAGVTQSPTHLIKTRGQQVTLRCSPISGHKSVSWYQQVLGQGPQFIFQYYEKEERGRGNFPDRFSARQFPNYSSELNVNALLLGDSALYLCASSLTVLISGANVLTFGAGSRLTVL.

V usage is TRBV6-6 and J usage is TRBJ2-5; D is undetermined. CDR1 MNHNY and CDR2 SVGAGI come from the germline V gene (reference sequence). The V end lost 6 bases, the J end lost 3 bases, and 5 bases lay between the germline ends. The CDR3 totals 11 residues. The CDR3 loop reads CASRHKETQYF. CDR3 coding DNA: TGTGCCAGCAGGCACAAAGAGACCCAGTACTTC.

The J gene is TRBJ2-3, the V gene TRBV10-3, with D unclear. Germline V gives CDR1 ENHRY, CDR2 SYGVKD. Trimming left V 3 bases short and J 2 bases short, with 15 bases between. The CDR3 covers 16 residues. The CDR3 sequence is CAISDPAGPDTDTQYF. CDR3 DNA: TGTGCCATCAGTGACCCAGCAGGACCTGACACAGATACGCAGTATTTT.

This rearrangement joins TRBV7-8 to TRBJ2-1; TRBD2 matches 9 bases. V lost 6 bases and J lost 3; bases outside the gene matches: 6. CDR3 length: 15 amino acids. Germline V gene sequence: CDR1 SGHVS, CDR2 FQNEAQ. CDR3 sequence (DNA): TGTGCCAGCAGGTTACTAGCGGGCGTCTACAATGAGCAGTTCTTC. Protein sequence: CASRLLAGVYNEQFF.

This chain joins TRBV20-1 and TRBJ1-3, with a possible D match to TRBD1 (6 bases). The V end lost 7 bases, the J end lost 0 bases, and 22 bases lay between the germline ends. Germline V lookup: CDR1 DFQATT, CDR2 SNEGSKA (reference sequence). The CDR3 has 17 residues. Written as DNA, the CDR3 is TGCAGTGTGGAACCAGCCAGGAGGGGGGTCTCTGGAAACACCATATATTTT. Translating gives CSVEPARRGVSGNTIYF.

In this sample, this clonotype turned up a few times. V and J are TRBV6-5 and TRBJ2-2; D may be TRBD2 (5 bases). The CDR3 loop spans 14 amino acids. Germline V CDR1 and CDR2: MNHEY, SVGAGI. Trimming removed 6 bases from V and 0 bases from J, with 8 bases in between. The CDR3 is CASRIGTNTGELFF. CDR3 DNA: TGTGCCAGCAGGATCGGGACGAACACCGGGGAGCTGTTTTTT.

The chain combines TRBV10-2 with TRBJ2-7, with 11 bases matching TRBD2. Germline assignment: CDR1 WSHSY and CDR2 SAAADI. CDR3 size: 16 residues. With V trimmed by 0 bases and J by 1 base, 2 bases remained unmatched. The CDR3 DNA is TGCGCCAGCAGTGAGTCGGGACTAGCGGATTCCTACGAGCAGTACTTC. Residues: CASSESGLADSYEQYF.

The chain links TRBV18 to TRBJ1-1; D gene ambiguous. Germline values: CDR1 KGHSH, CDR2 LQKENI. V was trimmed by 3 bases and J by 3 bases, leaving 17 bases between them. The CDR3 length is 16 residues. DNA for the CDR3: TGTGCCAGCTCACCTCGGCGCGGAGGGAGGGACACTGAAGCTTTCTTT. This encodes CASSPRRGGRDTEAFF. The variable domain in full, with the rest retrieved from reference TRBV18 and TRBJ1-1, is NAGVMQNPRHLVRRRGQEARLRCSPMKGHSHVYWYRQLPEEGLKFMVYLQKENIIDESGMPKERFSAEFPKEGPSILRIQQVVRGDSAAYFCASSPRRGGRDTEAFFGQGTRLTVV.